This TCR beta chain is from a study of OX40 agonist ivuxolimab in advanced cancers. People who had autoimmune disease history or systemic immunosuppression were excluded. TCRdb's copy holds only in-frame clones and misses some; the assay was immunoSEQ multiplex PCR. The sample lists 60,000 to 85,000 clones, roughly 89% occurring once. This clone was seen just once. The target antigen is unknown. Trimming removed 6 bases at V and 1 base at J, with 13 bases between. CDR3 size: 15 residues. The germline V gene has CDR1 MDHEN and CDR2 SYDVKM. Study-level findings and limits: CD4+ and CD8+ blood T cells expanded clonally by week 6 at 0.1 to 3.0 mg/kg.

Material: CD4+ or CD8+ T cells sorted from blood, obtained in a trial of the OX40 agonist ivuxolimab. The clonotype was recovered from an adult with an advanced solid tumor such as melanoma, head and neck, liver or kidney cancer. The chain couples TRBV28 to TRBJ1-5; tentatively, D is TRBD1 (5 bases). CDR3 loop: CASRTGGGSNQPQHF. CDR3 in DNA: TGTGCCAGCAGAACCGGGGGGGGAAGCAATCAGCCCCAGCATTTT.